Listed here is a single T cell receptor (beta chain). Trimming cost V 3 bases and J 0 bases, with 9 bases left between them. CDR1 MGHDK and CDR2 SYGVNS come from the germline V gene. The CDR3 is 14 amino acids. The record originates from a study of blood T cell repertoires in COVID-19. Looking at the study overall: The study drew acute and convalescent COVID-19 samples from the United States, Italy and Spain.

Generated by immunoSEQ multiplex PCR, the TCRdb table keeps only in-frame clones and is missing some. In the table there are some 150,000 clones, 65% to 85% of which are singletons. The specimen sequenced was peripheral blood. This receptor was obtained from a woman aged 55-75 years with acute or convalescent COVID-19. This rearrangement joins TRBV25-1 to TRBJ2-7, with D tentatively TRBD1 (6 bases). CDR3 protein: CASSDQDSSYEQYF. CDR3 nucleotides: TGTGCCAGCAGTGACCAGGACAGCTCCTACGAGCAGTACTTC.